This T cell receptor beta chain comes out of a study of T cell repertoires in cytomegalovirus infection (dated by TCRdb to the late 2010s). For the wider study: The peptide stimulations were aimed at well-studied HLA-B-restricted epitopes as well as recently identified HLA-C-restricted CMV epitopes, whose presentation resists viral immunomodulation. Donor HLA type was relevant to the analysis, as public TCR beta signatures indicated carriage of CMV infection together with the matching HLA type.

From the cysteine through the phenylalanine, the CDR3 covers 14 amino acids. The sequence is cut down to CDR3 DNA, 42 bases in frame from base 1. Between the V and J ends, shortened by 7 bases and 9 bases respectively, the junction contains 16 bases. Beyond this particular receptor, the publication reports: Cumulative frequency of public TCR beta family members discriminated carriers of CMV infection plus the relevant HLA type in this cohort and an independent roughly 320-donor cohort. The ex vivo response was dominated by HLA-C-restricted CMV-specific TCR beta clonotypes, which also provided the single most frequent clonotype in two of eight donors.

This clonotype appeared a few times. The antigen it binds to is not known. Base qualities were left out, and no much larger clone turns up one base away. The instrument was an Illumina HiSeq 1500. Using fastp trimming at Q25 and MiXCR clonotype assembly, TCRdb reanalyzed the public sequencing data and kept in-frame beta chains. For every CDR3 protein sequence, its rows merge into one entry that carries the most common genes and DNA. The sample table records 900,000 to 950,000 distinct CDR3 sequences; around 32% of these occur just once. Of the sample, 11% to 15% is held by the ten largest clones. Explained via the paper, the treatment or condition label denotes: in vitro stimulation with specific CMV peptide epitopes to enrich CMV-specific T cells.

The specimen comprised cultured CD8+ T cells from PBMCs, sampled from culture after CMV antigen stimulation. This clonotype originated in a human donor in good health (CMV status not recorded). Some clones in this sample may be carry-over from other donors' samples. Recombination connected TRBV12-3 or TRBV12-4 to TRBJ1-6, and the D gene may be TRBD1, 6 bases matching. The DNA is as follows: TGTGCCAGCACCACCCGGGGGCCGACTTCACCCCTCCACTTT. This codes for CASTTRGPTSPLHF.